These 16 T cell receptor beta chains were all obtained from the same sample, sequenced in a study of technical replicates of blood from a handful of donors. Measured with immunoSEQ multiplex PCR; TCRdb has only the in-frame clones, and not every one. Of about 70,000 clones listed, about 86% are singletons. The sequenced material came from PBMCs. The source is a human donor in good health. Some clones in this sample may be carry-over from other donors' samples.

This rearrangement joins TRBV23-1 to TRBJ2-7, with TRBD1 matching 10 bases. TRBV23-1 is treated as an ORF (open reading frame) with a function not yet certain. V gave up 6 bases and J gave up 2 bases; unmatched junction bases: 7. The CDR3 spans 15 residues. In nucleotides, the CDR3 is TGCGCCAGCAGACCCCCCGGGACAGGGGCCTACGAGCAGTACTTC. Encoded protein: CASRPPGTGAYEQYF.

This clone has just a few counts. V gene TRBV29-1 combines with J gene TRBJ1-1; D gene ambiguous. The ends were cut back, 3 bases at V and 5 bases at J, with 7 bases in the middle. Germline CDR1 SQVTM, CDR2 ANQGSEA. CDR3 length equals 11 residues. CDR3 bases: TGCAGCGTTGATTCCGGGACTGAAGCTTTCTTT. It yields the protein CSVDSGTEAFF.

The chain links TRBV30 to TRBJ2-1; 11 nucleotides line up with TRBD2. J was trimmed by 8 bases and V by 2 bases; bases with no gene match: 5. The germline gives CDR1 GTSNPN, CDR2 SVGIG (reference sequence). The CDR3 extends over 14 amino acids. The chain's CDR3 is CAWSLTSGIDEQFF. The CDR3 nucleotides read TGTGCCTGGAGTTTGACTAGCGGGATAGATGAGCAGTTCTTC.

This chain connects TRBV6-5 to TRBJ1-1, with no clear D. The CDR3 has 14 residues. The germline V gene has CDR1 MNHEY and CDR2 SVGAGI. V was shortened by 4 bases and J by 1 base, with 10 bases between the two germline ends. This chain's CDR3 is CASSSGRWNTEAFF. The CDR3, as DNA: TGTGCCAGCAGTTCGGGGAGGTGGAACACTGAAGCTTTCTTT.

This chain connects TRBV4-3 to TRBJ2-5; 7 positions match TRBD2. Germline CDR1 LGHNA, CDR2 YSLEER. There are 14 residues in the CDR3. Trimming cost V 0 bases and J 4 bases; bases outside gene matches: 2. The CDR3 DNA reads TGCGCCAGCAGCCAAGACGGCGGGGGAGAGACCCAGTACTTC. Its protein product is CASSQDGGGETQYF.

The V gene is TRBV6-5, the J gene TRBJ1-2; D is perhaps TRBD1 (6 bases). Trimming stripped 2 bases from V and 8 bases from J, with 12 bases between. This CDR3 region has 13 residues. Germline V gene lookup returns CDR1 MNHEY and CDR2 SVGAGI. The CDR3 is CASSYRGARGYTF. The CDR3 nucleotides read TGTGCCAGCAGTTACCGGGGGGCGCGAGGCTACACCTTC.

The genes are TRBV18 and TRBJ2-1; 10 positions match TRBD2. J gave up 4 bases and V 2 bases, and 2 bases lay outside the gene matches. Per germline, CDR1 KGHSH and CDR2 LQKENI. The CDR3 runs 15 residues. This CDR3 reads CASSPRTSGYNEQFF. DNA of the CDR3: TGTGCCAGCTCACCAAGGACTAGCGGATACAATGAGCAGTTCTTC.

Written as DNA, the CDR3 is TGTGCCAGCAGTGAAATTGTACAGGGAGGGAACACCATATATTTT. This gives the protein CASSEIVQGGNTIYF. This sequence joins TRBV6-1 and TRBJ1-3, with D perhaps TRBD1 (6 bases). The CDR3 spans 15 residues. Trimming took 2 bases from V and 7 from J, leaving 15 bases between them. Germline CDR1 MNHNS, CDR2 SASEGT.

The rearrangement joins TRBV10-3 to TRBJ2-7; D remains unclear. Germline V CDR1 and CDR2: ENHRY, SYGVKD. Deletions cut 5 bases from V and 4 bases from J, with 9 bases between. The CDR3 runs to 12 residues. This CDR3 is CAISYSGYEQYF. CDR3 in DNA: TGTGCCATCAGTTACAGTGGATACGAGCAGTACTTC.

The chain recombines TRBV28 with TRBJ2-7; D gene unclear. Germline CDR1 and CDR2: MDHEN and SYDVKM. The CDR3 is 12 residues long. The CDR3 DNA reads as TGTGTGACACATCAAAGCTCCTACGAGCAGTACTTC. This gives the protein CVTHQSSYEQYF.

The chain combines TRBV11-2 with TRBJ2-7, with 10 bases matching TRBD2. Trimming at V came to 4 bases and at J to 5 bases, leaving 5 bases not matched to a gene. Germline CDR1 is SGHAT and CDR2 is FQNNGV. The CDR3 spans 14 residues. CDR3 nucleotide sequence: TGTGCCAGCAGCTCCCTAGCGGGAGTCCACGAGCAGTACTTC. It specifies CASSSLAGVHEQYF.

This chain links TRBV30 with TRBJ2-2, with TRBD1 as a possible D gene (5 bases). This CDR3 has 13 residues. The germline V and J ends were trimmed by 1 base and 6 bases, with 9 bases remaining between them. Germline CDR1 GTSNPN, CDR2 SVGIG (reference sequence). The CDR3 nucleotides read TGTGCCTGGAGTGAGGGGTTAGCCGGGGAGCTGTTTTTT. It translates to CAWSEGLAGELFF.

The CDR3 is CASSLAGGPYNEQFF. The CDR3 bases are TGTGCCAGCAGCTTAGCGGGGGGGCCTTACAATGAGCAGTTCTTC. This sequence joins TRBV7-3 and TRBJ2-1; 9 bases are a match to TRBD2. The CDR3 covers 15 residues. The germline V gene encodes CDR1 SGHTA and CDR2 FQGTGA. Trimming took 2 bases from V and 4 from J; bases not matched to a gene: 3.

The chain employs TRBV2 and TRBJ2-1; TRBD2 matches 11 bases. From germline, CDR1 is SNHLY and CDR2 FYNNEI. This CDR3 has 17 residues. V was pared by 5 bases and J by 4 bases, with 10 bases of the junction left unmatched. CDR3 protein: CASSSPETSGRYNEQFF. Here the CDR3 DNA reads TGTGCCAGCAGTTCACCCGAAACTAGCGGGAGATACAATGAGCAGTTCTTC.

This clone came up once. V is TRBV4-3 and J is TRBJ2-2; 12 nucleotides align to TRBD2. Losses at the gene ends were 0 bases for V and 7 bases for J; bases not matched to a gene: 6. Germline CDR1 and CDR2: LGHNA and YSLEER. This CDR3 is 17 amino acids long. CDR3 residues: CASSQDTSGGRVGELFF. For the CDR3, the DNA is TGCGCCAGCAGCCAAGATACTAGCGGGGGGAGAGTCGGGGAGCTGTTTTTT.

The chain is built from TRBV19 and TRBJ1-5; a weak D match, TRBD1 (5 bases). The CDR3 has 13 amino acids. Germline loops: CDR1 LNHDA, CDR2 SQIVND (reference sequence). The V end was cut by 6 bases, the J end by 7 bases, with 13 bases between. The CDR3 DNA follows: TGTGCCAGTAGGCGGCAACAGGACCAGCCCCAGCATTTT. Translated: CASRRQQDQPQHF. The variable domain in full, with the rest retrieved from reference TRBV19 and TRBJ1-5, is DGGITQSPKYLFRKEGQNVTLSCEQNLNHDAMYWYRQDPGQGLRLIYYSQIVNDFQKGDIAEGYSVSREKKESFPLTVTSAQKNPTAFYLCASRRQQDQPQHFGDGTRLSIL.